This T cell receptor beta chain was captured by sequencing in a study of T cell responses to AZD1222 COVID-19 vaccine. Germline V gene lookup returns CDR1 SQVTM and CDR2 ANQGSEA. The germline V and J ends were trimmed by 7 bases and 1 base, with 5 bases remaining between them. The length of the CDR3 is 12 residues. Measured with immunoSEQ multiplex PCR; TCRdb has only the in-frame clones, and not every one. The data contain 100,000 to 150,000 clones, more than 70% of them singletons. This chain links TRBV29-1 with TRBJ2-6; D not certain. The TCR sequence derives from an adult in good health. This specimen consisted of peripheral blood, obtained on day 0 of AZD1222 vaccination. The CDR3 coding sequence is TGCAGCGCACCGTCTGGGGCCAACGTCCTGACTTTC. Its translation: CSAPSGANVLTF.